The 27 T cell receptor beta chains below all came from one sample that was sequenced in a study of Ad26.COV2.S vaccination and SARS-CoV-2 variants. Noted treatment: some 20 received Ad26.COV2.S at low or high dose, single or two shots; roughly five received placebo; per-sample allocation not given. Collection of the samples took place on day 63 after the first injection of vaccine or placebo. Assay used: immunoSEQ multiplex PCR; TCRdb lists only in-frame clones, some missing. The repertoire holds some 320,000 clones, with 86% as singletons. This specimen consisted of peripheral blood, obtained in a trial of Ad26.COV2.S vaccine versus placebo. The receptors stem from a person between 18 and 65 years old who received the Ad26.COV2.S COVID-19 vaccine or a placebo.

J is TRBJ2-1 and V is TRBV4-3, with 8 positions matching TRBD2. Looked up from germline, CDR1 is LGHNA and CDR2 is YSLEER. The V segment lost 4 bases and the J segment 9 bases; nucleotides outside the gene matches: 11. This CDR3 spans 15 amino acids. The DNA of the CDR3 is TGCGCCAGCAGCCCCCCGGGGGGGACCTACGTTGAGCAGTTCTTC. Translation gives CASSPPGGTYVEQFF.

The CDR3 DNA is TGTGCCAGCAGCTTAGGCAGGGCCCAAGAGACCCAGTACTTC. Protein product: CASSLGRAQETQYF. The V and J genes are TRBV7-2 and TRBJ2-5; tentatively, D is TRBD1 (5 bases). CDR3 size: 14 residues. The germline V and J ends were trimmed by 1 base and 1 base, with 7 bases remaining between them. CDR1 and CDR2 (germline): SGHTA, FQGNSA.

V usage is TRBV3-1 (or the pseudogene TRBV3-2) and J usage is TRBJ2-3; D is undetermined. CDR3 length: 12 residues. Germline V gene lookup returns CDR1 LGHDT and CDR2 YNNKEL (reference sequence). The V and J ends lost 4 bases and 2 bases respectively, with 4 bases between them. The DNA for the CDR3 is TGTGCCAGCAGCCTGTCCACAGATACGCAGTATTTT. Protein product: CASSLSTDTQYF.

V and J are TRBV5-1 and TRBJ1-6; D not resolved. This CDR3 comprises 13 residues. CDR1 is SGHRS, CDR2 YFSETQ, per germline. Trimming pared 0 bases from V and 10 bases from J, leaving 8 bases between. The CDR3 region is CASSLGVESPLHF. The CDR3 nucleotides are TGCGCCAGCAGCTTGGGAGTCGAATCACCCCTCCACTTT.

This clone has just a few counts. The identical CDR3 is also encoded by other nucleotide sequences in the sample. The gene calls are TRBV2 and TRBJ2-5; maybe TRBD2 (6 bases). V lost 8 bases and J 5 bases, leaving 9 bases between the germline ends. CDR1 is SNHLY, CDR2 FYNNEI, per germline. This CDR3 is 11 amino acids long. The chain's CDR3 is CASGTWETQYF. In DNA form, the CDR3 reads TGTGCCAGCGGGACTTGGGAGACCCAGTACTTC.

The gene calls are TRBV6-5 and TRBJ2-3; D perhaps matches TRBD2 (5 bases). The CDR3 has 13 residues. With 11 bases removed from V and 5 bases from J, the gap between germline ends came to 17 bases. Germline-derived CDR1 and CDR2 are MNHEY and SVGAGI. CDR3 coding DNA: TGTGCCGGACTGGGGTTTCTAGGAGATACGCAGTATTTT. Amino acids: CAGLGFLGDTQYF.

This clone has more than one count but fewer than ten. The CDR3, as DNA: TGTGCCAGCTCACCAAGAAGGACAGGGAATTCCCTGATAGACACCTTC. The encoded protein is CASSPRRTGNSLIDTF. This sequence joins TRBV18 and TRBJ1-2; 8 bases map to TRBD1. Germline loops: CDR1 KGHSH, CDR2 LQKENI. Unmatched junction bases numbered 17, after V lost 2 bases and J lost 12 bases. The CDR3 spans 16 residues.

This chain connects TRBV3-1 (or the pseudogene TRBV3-2) to TRBJ1-5; D is undetermined. The CDR3 has 15 residues. V lost 6 bases to trimming and J lost 0 bases, with 12 bases between them. CDR1 LGHDT and CDR2 YNNKEL come from the germline V gene (reference sequence). The CDR3 loop is CASSQRHISNQPQHF. CDR3 nucleotides: TGTGCCAGCAGTCAACGGCATATTAGCAATCAGCCCCAGCATTTT.

The chain links TRBV11-2 to TRBJ2-7, with D possibly being TRBD1 (6 bases). The CDR3 covers 15 residues. CDR1 and CDR2 (germline): SGHAT, FQNNGV. V gave up 5 bases and J gave up 0 bases, with 14 bases separating them. CDR3 sequence reads: CASSPLWTDSYEQYF. The CDR3 nucleotides are TGTGCCAGCAGCCCCCTTTGGACAGACTCCTACGAGCAGTACTTC. The complete variable domain, with remaining parts taken from reference TRBV11-2 and TRBJ2-7, reads EAGVAQSPRYKIIEKRQSVAFWCNPISGHATLYWYQQILGQGPKLLIQFQNNGVVDDSQLPKDRFSAERLKGVDSTLKIQPAKLEDSAVYLCASSPLWTDSYEQYFGPGTRLTVT.

There are a few counts of this clone. J is TRBJ1-6 and V is TRBV18; 11 positions agree with TRBD1. The CDR3 loop spans 16 amino acids. CDR1 KGHSH and CDR2 LQKENI come from the germline V gene. Trimming took 4 bases from V and 6 from J; bases not matched to a gene: 5. CDR3 in DNA: TGTGCCAGCTCACTCCCCGGGACAGGGGGTAATTCACCCCTCCACTTT. This codes for CASSLPGTGGNSPLHF.

This rearrangement joins TRBV6-1 to TRBJ1-2; 8 positions match TRBD1. CDR1 and CDR2 (germline): MNHNS, SASEGT. The J segment lost 9 bases and the V segment lost 3 bases, leaving 15 bases of the junction unmatched. The CDR3 runs 16 residues. CDR3 region: CASSEDRAMVFMRYTF. Here the CDR3 DNA reads TGTGCCAGCAGTGAGGACAGGGCCATGGTTTTTATGCGCTACACCTTC.

The chain couples TRBV7-3 to TRBJ2-3; perhaps D is TRBD1 or TRBD2 (6 bases each). V was trimmed by 5 bases and J by 8 bases, leaving 11 bases between them. Germline CDR1 reads SGHTA; CDR2 reads FQGTGA. The CDR3 is 12 amino acids. CDR3 in amino acids: CASSVGGPTQYF. CDR3 sequence (DNA): TGTGCCAGCAGCGTGGGGGGCCCTACGCAGTATTTT.

J is TRBJ1-3 and V is TRBV2, with 7 bases lining up with TRBD1. The length of the CDR3 is 14 residues. CDR1 and CDR2 (germline): SNHLY, FYNNEI. V trimming: 8 bases; J trimming: 4 bases; junction bases outside the gene matches: 8. The CDR3 loop is CASEGALKGNTIYF. As DNA, the CDR3 is TGTGCCAGCGAGGGGGCGTTGAAGGGAAACACCATATATTTT.

This clone was detected only once. The chain carries TRBV2 and TRBJ1-6; D ambiguous. V was cut by 4 bases and J by 0 bases, with 7 bases left in between. CDR1 is SNHLY and CDR2 is FYNNEI in the germline V gene. There are 15 residues in the CDR3. For the CDR3, the DNA is TGTGCCAGCAGTGTAACGAGCTCCTATAATTCACCCCTCCACTTT. Protein sequence: CASSVTSSYNSPLHF.

The chain joins TRBV4-1 to TRBJ2-4; the match to TRBD2 covers 14 bases. Unmatched junction bases numbered 7, after V lost 0 bases and J lost 3 bases. From germline, CDR1 is MGHRA and CDR2 YSYEKL. CDR3 length: 19 amino acids. CDR3 in DNA: TGCGCCAGCAGCCAAGATCCGACTAGCGGGGGGGTTGGCAAAAACATTCAGTACTTC. Encoded protein: CASSQDPTSGGVGKNIQYF.

This clone appeared a few times. The CDR3 sequence is CASSQDRGRNTIYF. DNA for the CDR3: TGCGCCAGCAGCCAGGACAGGGGGAGAAACACCATATATTTT. The chain uses TRBV4-3 and TRBJ1-3; 10 positions agree with TRBD1. The V gene end was trimmed by 3 bases and the J gene end by 5 bases; junction bases not matched to a gene: 1. This CDR3 has 14 amino acids. The germline V gene encodes CDR1 LGHNA and CDR2 YSLEER.

This clone was seen just once. The V and J genes are TRBV14 and TRBJ1-1, with no clear D. The CDR3 consists of 15 residues. Germline CDR1 and CDR2: SGHDN and FVKESK. The V gene lost 3 bases and the J gene lost 7 bases, with 18 bases spanning the gap. In DNA, the CDR3 is TGTGCCAGCAGCCAGGAAAGGATATCTGGGATTGAAGCTTTCTTT. Translating gives CASSQERISGIEAFF.

This clone was counted once. The chain combines TRBV12-3 or TRBV12-4 with TRBJ1-1, with a possible D match to TRBD1 (5 bases). This CDR3 spans 12 amino acids. Between the trimmed V and J ends, which lost 10 bases and 11 bases, there was a span of 20 bases. The CDR3 is CATTGGAVGAFF. In DNA, the CDR3 is TGTGCCACTACGGGGGGTGCCGTGGGGGCTTTCTTT.

V gene TRBV25-1 combines with J gene TRBJ2-5; D unresolved. The CDR3 has 13 residues. The germline CDR1 and CDR2 sequences are MGHDK and SYGVNS. V lost 6 bases, J lost 5 bases, and 13 bases lay in between. Here the CDR3 reads CASSTDAVETQYF. The CDR3 nucleotides read TGTGCCAGCAGCACGGATGCGGTGGAGACCCAGTACTTC.

V and J are TRBV5-6 and TRBJ2-5, with TRBD2 as a possible D gene (6 bases). Trimming removed 1 base from V and 3 bases from J, with 7 bases in between. CDR3 size: 13 residues. Germline V gene lookup returns CDR1 SGHDT and CDR2 YYEEEE. This CDR3 reads CASSLPSEETQYF. The CDR3 nucleotides read TGTGCCAGCAGCTTGCCTAGCGAAGAGACCCAGTACTTC.

This chain joins TRBV9 and TRBJ1-2; 7 bases are shared with TRBD1. CDR3 size: 11 residues. Germline V gene lookup returns CDR1 SGDLS and CDR2 YYNGEE. Losses at the gene ends were 4 bases for V and 7 bases for J; bases not matched to a gene: 1. In nucleotides, the CDR3 is TGTGCCAGCAGCCGACAGGGTGGCTACACCTTC. Protein: CASSRQGGYTF.

The chain recombines TRBV2 with TRBJ2-7; 8 nucleotides agree with TRBD1. There are 14 residues in the CDR3. The J segment lost 4 bases and the V segment lost 8 bases, leaving 10 bases of the junction unmatched. Germline V gives CDR1 SNHLY, CDR2 FYNNEI. In DNA form, the CDR3 reads TGTGCCAGCTCTACCCGGGACAGGCTGTACGAGCAGTACTTC. Protein sequence: CASSTRDRLYEQYF.

The chain uses TRBV30 and TRBJ1-1; D ambiguous. CDR1 is GTSNPN and CDR2 is SVGIG in the germline V gene (reference sequence). The V end lost 4 bases, the J end lost 2 bases, and 14 bases lay between the germline ends. The CDR3 is 14 residues long. CDR3 region: CAWNPSVRNTEAFF. Here the CDR3 DNA reads TGTGCCTGGAACCCCAGCGTCAGAAACACTGAAGCTTTCTTT.

For this clone: Distinct nucleotide sequences in the sample also encode this CDR3. The CDR3 coding sequence is TGTGCCAGCAGCCAAGGAGGTGGAGGCTACACCTTC. This codes for CASSQGGGGYTF. The chain combines TRBV3-1 (or the pseudogene TRBV3-2) with TRBJ1-2; D not resolved. The CDR3 loop spans 12 amino acids. Germline V gene lookup returns CDR1 LGHDT and CDR2 YNNKEL (reference sequence). With 1 base removed from V and 8 bases from J, the gap between germline ends came to 8 bases.

The J gene is TRBJ2-2, the V gene TRBV18, with D uncertain. V gave up 1 base and J gave up 1 base, with 4 bases separating them. Germline CDR1 is KGHSH and CDR2 is LQKENI. The CDR3 has 14 amino acids. CDR3 DNA: TGTGCCAGCTCACCACAGGGGAACACCGGGGAGCTGTTTTTT. This sequence encodes CASSPQGNTGELFF.

V usage is TRBV7-2 and J usage is TRBJ1-2; possible D gene TRBD1, 6 bases. The CDR3 runs to 14 residues. Germline loops: CDR1 SGHTA, CDR2 FQGNSA. The germline V and J ends were trimmed by 5 bases and 6 bases, with 16 bases remaining between them. The CDR3 coding sequence is TGTGCCAGCAGCCTAGAGACAGGAAATCATGGCTACACCTTC. The encoded protein is CASSLETGNHGYTF.

This clone was seen a handful of times. The rearrangement joins TRBV11-3 to TRBJ2-2; D might be TRBD1 or TRBD2, each matching 5 bases. The V gene lost 1 base and the J gene lost 6 bases, with 9 bases spanning the gap. The CDR3 is 14 residues long. Germline values: CDR1 SGHNT, CDR2 YENEEA. CDR3 DNA sequence: TGTGCCAGCAGCTTAGGAGTGGGGGCCGGGGAGCTGTTTTTT. Translated: CASSLGVGAGELFF.